A selection of T cell receptor beta chains follows, all from one sample in a study of Tregs in tolerant kidney transplant recipients. Repertoires were generated with immunoSEQ multiplex PCR, while TCRdb's copy carries only in-frame clones and drops some. The sample records over 55,000 clones, around 83% being singletons. Sequencing input: CD4+ T cells from blood. These receptors all come from a human donor in good health. The CDR3 runs from the conserved cysteine through the conserved F or W. The D gene is left open where the match is weak. Rows give clone size only sometimes, using once, few, many, or a class for an expanded clone.

size	D	V	J	CDR3	DNA
.	.	TRBV7-8	TRBJ2-2	CASSLTPRSLNTGELFF	TGTGCCAGCAGCTTAACCCCTAGGAGCCTTAACACCGGGGAGCTGTTTTTT
.	.	TRBV6-5	TRBJ1-2	CASSSENAYGYTF	TGTGCCAGCAGTTCAGAAAATGCTTATGGCTACACCTTC
.	.	TRBV5-1	TRBJ2-1	CASSEPTYNEQFF	TGCGCCAGCAGTGAACCAACCTACAATGAGCAGTTCTTC
.	.	TRBV7-8	TRBJ2-1	CASSLELPTISYNEQFF	TGTGCCAGCAGCTTAGAACTTCCGACAATCTCCTACAATGAGCAGTTCTTC
.	TRBD2	TRBV7-8	TRBJ2-3	CASSLSTSGGIDTQYF	TGTGCCAGCAGCCTATCGACTAGCGGGGGAATAGATACGCAGTATTTT
.	.	TRBV6-6	TRBJ1-2	CASSYSDSNYGYTF	TGTGCCAGCAGTTACTCGGACAGTAACTATGGCTACACCTTC
.	TRBD1	TRBV6-5	TRBJ2-7	CASSAGTGGSQQYF	TGTGCCAGCAGTGCCGGGACAGGGGGTTCTCAGCAGTACTTC
.	TRBD1	TRBV4-3	TRBJ1-5	CASSQRGQGQPQHF	TGCGCCAGCAGCCAAAGGGGGCAGGGTCAGCCCCAGCATTTT
.	.	TRBV9	TRBJ2-1	CASSRRQAGRGEQFF	TGTGCCAGCAGCCGAAGACAGGCGGGGCGGGGTGAGCAGTTCTTC
.	.	TRBV5-1	TRBJ2-3	CASSFRSVGGADTQYF	TGCGCCAGCAGCTTCCGTAGCGTTGGGGGCGCAGATACGCAGTATTTT
.	TRBD1	TRBV5-5	TRBJ1-5	CASSPYRRTGGDQPQHF	TGTGCCAGCAGCCCCTACCGTCGGACAGGGGGGGATCAGCCCCAGCATTTT
.	TRBD1	TRBV19	TRBJ1-5	CASSADRRHQPQHF	TGTGCCAGTAGTGCGGACAGGAGACATCAGCCCCAGCATTTT
.	.	TRBV5-4	TRBJ1-6	CASSLDRVSSPLHF	TGTGCCAGCAGCTTGGACAGGGTTTCGTCACCCCTCCACTTT
.	.	TRBV7-8	TRBJ2-5	CASSFSLGTQYF	TGTGCCAGCAGCTTTAGTCTAGGGACCCAGTACTTC
many	.	TRBV4-3	TRBJ2-7	CASSQGRVKRARPYEQYF	TGCGCCAGCAGCCAAGGTCGGGTGAAGCGAGCGCGTCCCTACGAGCAGTACTTC
.	.	TRBV7-2	TRBJ1-4	CASSLEGVNEKLFF	TGTGCCAGCAGCTTAGAAGGGGTTAATGAAAAACTGTTTTTT
.	TRBD2	TRBV5-1	TRBJ2-5	CASSPQPAGGGETQYF	TGCGCCAGCAGCCCGCAGCCAGCGGGGGGTGGAGAGACCCAGTACTTC
.	.	TRBV27	TRBJ2-5	CASSFRLEPKTQYF	TGTGCCAGCAGTTTCCGACTCGAGCCAAAGACCCAGTACTTC
once	.	TRBV19	TRBJ2-3	CASSKGTGTDTQYF	TGTGCCAGTAGTAAAGGGACTGGCACAGATACGCAGTATTTT
.	.	TRBV7-2	TRBJ2-1	CASSLTLEGKYYNEQFF	TGTGCCAGCAGCCTAACCTTGGAGGGAAAGTACTACAATGAGCAGTTCTTC
.	.	TRBV5-1	TRBJ2-1	CASSLPTKYNEQFF	TGCGCCAGCAGCTTGCCCACGAAGTACAATGAGCAGTTCTTC
many	.	TRBV5-4	TRBJ2-7	CASSFDPPYEQYF	TGTGCCAGCAGCTTTGATCCCCCCTACGAGCAGTACTTC
few	.	TRBV5-4	TRBJ1-1	CASSLEGLGEAFF	TGTGCCAGCAGCTTGGAAGGGTTGGGTGAAGCTTTCTTT
.	TRBD2	TRBV5-4	TRBJ2-7	CASSSTRGTSGGYEQYF	TGTGCCAGCAGCTCAACACGAGGGACTAGCGGGGGTTACGAGCAGTACTTC
.	TRBD1	TRBV11-3	TRBJ2-4	CASSPLRDREGFDIQYF	TGTGCCAGCAGCCCTTTGCGGGACAGGGAAGGTTTTGACATTCAGTACTTC
.	.	TRBV6-6	TRBJ1-1	CASSSSDTEAFF	.
.	.	TRBV2	TRBJ2-3	CASRPTQGGLGTDTQYF	TGTGCCAGCAGGCCCACCCAGGGGGGGCTGGGCACAGATACGCAGTATTTT
.	TRBD1	TRBV5-6	TRBJ1-2	CASRGTGSFDGYTF	TGTGCCAGCAGGGGGACAGGGTCATTCGATGGCTACACCTTC
.	.	TRBV30	TRBJ2-2	CAWSLGGQGDTGELFF	TGTGCCTGGAGCCTTGGGGGGCAGGGGGACACCGGGGAGCTGTTTTTT
many	.	TRBV7-2	TRBJ1-6	CASSLGQFNSPLHF	TGTGCCAGCAGCTTAGGGCAGTTTAATTCACCCCTCCACTTT
medium-sized	.	TRBV6-1	TRBJ1-1	CASSNRVGEAFF	TGTGCCAGCAGTAACAGGGTAGGCGAAGCTTTCTTT
.	TRBD1	TRBV28	TRBJ2-7	CARGFWDSSYEQYF	TGTGCCAGAGGGTTTTGGGACAGCTCCTACGAGCAGTACTTC
.	TRBD1	TRBV29-1	TRBJ2-5	CSVPGQGRETQYF	TGCAGCGTGCCCGGACAGGGAAGGGAGACCCAGTACTTC
.	TRBD2	TRBV7-3	TRBJ2-1	CASSRRSSGTNGEQFF	TGTGCCAGCAGCCGTCGATCTAGCGGGACTAACGGTGAGCAGTTCTTC
.	.	TRBV9	TRBJ1-6	CASSVGPTDNSPLHF	TGTGCCAGCAGCGTAGGTCCTACCGATAATTCACCCCTCCACTTT
.	.	TRBV7-2	TRBJ1-2	CASSLSRADGYTF	TGTGCCAGCAGCTTATCCAGGGCGGATGGCTACACCTTC
.	TRBD2	TRBV6-6	TRBJ2-3	CASQREGQYF	TGTGCCAGCCAGCGGGAGGGACAGTATTTT
.	TRBD1	TRBV9	TRBJ1-1	CASSVVHRGNTEAFF	TGTGCCAGCAGCGTAGTTCACAGGGGGAACACTGAAGCTTTCTTT
few	.	TRBV6-5	TRBJ2-1	CASSLKGEQFF	TGTGCCAGCAGCCTTAAGGGTGAGCAGTTCTTC
.	.	TRBV30	TRBJ1-4	CAWSVRGGDEKLFF	TGTGCCTGGAGTGTACGGGGCGGGGATGAAAAACTGTTTTTT
.	TRBD2	TRBV29-1	TRBJ2-5	CSVEDSGGQETQYF	TGCAGCGTTGAAGATAGCGGGGGGCAAGAGACCCAGTACTTC
.	.	TRBV19	TRBJ2-7	CASSIDPEGEQYF	TGTGCCAGTAGTATAGACCCTGAGGGGGAGCAGTACTTC
.	TRBD2	TRBV4-2	TRBJ2-2	CASSHSPGLAGVGAGELFF	TGTGCCAGCAGCCATTCTCCGGGACTAGCGGGAGTAGGGGCCGGGGAGCTGTTTTTT